These T cell receptor beta chains were read from a single sample in a study of beta chain features in type 1 diabetes. Only in-frame clones appear in the TCRdb table, and some are missing; sequencing was by immunoSEQ multiplex PCR. This sample carries tens of thousands of clones, roughly half of them seen once, and the ten largest clones take around 2.7%. The sequenced sample consisted of Tregs from blood. The receptors were gathered from a woman aged 40 to 50 with type 1 diabetes. CDR3s include the opening cysteine and the closing phenylalanine or tryptophan. D genes are given only for firm matches. Clone size appears in some rows only: once, few, many, or a class for an expanded clone.

cdr3_aa,cdr3_nt,clone_size,v_call,d_call,j_call
CASSPGQGYGEQFF,TGCGCCAGCAGCCCCGGACAGGGATATGGTGAGCAGTTCTTC,few,TRBV5-1,TRBD1,TRBJ2-1
CASRRGGQSDQPQHF,TGTGCCAGCAGACGGGGTGGACAGTCCGATCAGCCCCAGCATTTT,NA,TRBV28,NA,TRBJ1-5
CASSPDRDANYGYTF,TGCGCCAGCAGCCCGGACAGAGACGCTAACTATGGCTACACCTTC,once,TRBV5-1,NA,TRBJ1-2
CASTSQGSTDTQYF,TGTGCCAGCACCTCGCAGGGTAGCACAGATACGCAGTATTTT,NA,TRBV7-8,NA,TRBJ2-3
CASGQYYGYTF,TGTGCCAGCGGACAGTACTATGGCTACACCTTC,NA,TRBV6-5,NA,TRBJ1-2
CASSPDRGTDTEAFF,TGCGCCAGCAGCCCTGACCGGGGAACAGATACTGAAGCTTTCTTT,NA,TRBV4-3,NA,TRBJ1-1
CASRRQGRDIQYF,TGTGCCAGCAGGCGACAGGGACGGGACATTCAGTACTTC,NA,TRBV28,TRBD1,TRBJ2-4
CASRPSAGTPLYGYTF,TGTGCCAGCCGTCCCTCGGCCGGGACACCCCTCTATGGCTACACCTTC,NA,TRBV7-2,NA,TRBJ1-2
CASSLVRGRSTDTQYF,TGCGCCAGCAGCTTGGTGCGGGGAAGAAGCACAGATACGCAGTATTTT,few,TRBV5-1,NA,TRBJ2-3
CASSTQPGSPGGYTF,TGTGCCAGCAGCACCCAACCGGGATCTCCGGGGGGCTACACCTTC,NA,TRBV7-3,NA,TRBJ1-2
CASSQGGGDRPQHF,TGTGCCAGCAGCCAGGGCGGCGGCGACAGGCCCCAGCATTTT,NA,TRBV14,NA,TRBJ1-5
CASSLDASGNNEQFF,TGCGCCAGCAGCTTGGACGCTAGCGGGAACAATGAGCAGTTCTTC,NA,TRBV5-1,TRBD2,TRBJ2-1
CASSLPGGGQPQHF,TGTGCCAGCAGCTTACCAGGGGGTGGTCAGCCCCAGCATTTT,once,TRBV7-2,TRBD1,TRBJ1-5
CASSLQGNEQFF,TGTGCCAGCAGCTTACAGGGTAATGAGCAGTTCTTC,once,TRBV5-6,NA,TRBJ2-1
CASSAHRARLNIQYF,TGTGCCAGCAGCGCCCACAGGGCTCGGTTGAACATTCAGTACTTC,NA,TRBV9,NA,TRBJ2-4
CASSLGQGTAFF,TGTGCCAGCAGCTTAGGGCAGGGAACGGCTTTCTTT,NA,TRBV7-9,NA,TRBJ1-1
CASSPGDGGPGTYEQYF,TGTGCCAGCAGCCCTGGGGATGGGGGACCAGGGACTTACGAGCAGTACTTC,NA,TRBV7-9,NA,TRBJ2-7
CASSFNKGPKYEQYF,TGTGCCAGCAGCTTTAATAAGGGGCCGAAATACGAGCAGTACTTC,once,TRBV7-9,NA,TRBJ2-7
CASSLAGWSRSYNSPLHF,TGCGCCAGCAGCTTGGCCGGGTGGTCGCGCTCCTATAATTCACCCCTCCACTTT,NA,TRBV5-1,NA,TRBJ1-6
CASSRGGADTGELFF,TGCGCCAGCAGCCGCGGGGGGGCAGACACCGGGGAGCTGTTTTTT,NA,TRBV5-1,TRBD2,TRBJ2-2
CASSRSLGQQETQYF,TGTGCCAGCAGCCGCTCCCTAGGCCAACAAGAGACCCAGTACTTC,few,TRBV7-2,NA,TRBJ2-5
CASSQGLLAGGHEQYF,TGCGCCAGCAGCCAAGGTTTACTAGCGGGAGGCCACGAGCAGTACTTC,NA,TRBV4-1,TRBD2,TRBJ2-7
CASSQAPGLAGETQYF,TGCGCCAGCAGCCAGGCGCCGGGACTAGCGGGAGAGACCCAGTACTTC,NA,TRBV4-3,TRBD2,TRBJ2-5
CASSAGGQGATEAFF,TGTGCCAGCAGCGCAGGGGGACAGGGGGCTACTGAAGCTTTCTTT,once,TRBV9,TRBD1,TRBJ1-1
CASSLGGNYNEQFF,TGTGCCAGCAGTTTAGGGGGGAACTACAATGAGCAGTTCTTC,NA,TRBV27,NA,TRBJ2-1
CAWGGTRRTGELFF,TGTGCCTGGGGTGGGACTAGGAGGACCGGGGAGCTGTTTTTT,NA,TRBV30,TRBD2,TRBJ2-2
CASSSLTAQGNPEAFF,TGTGCCAGCAGTTCCCTAACCGCCCAGGGTAACCCTGAAGCTTTCTTT,few,TRBV7-9,NA,TRBJ1-1
CASSPGQGAGEQFF,TGTGCCAGCTCACCAGGACAGGGGGCGGGTGAGCAGTTCTTC,NA,TRBV18,TRBD1,TRBJ2-1
CASSLRAAVNTEAFF,TGTGCCAGCAGCTTAAGGGCAGCCGTGAACACTGAAGCTTTCTTT,NA,TRBV7-3,NA,TRBJ1-1
CASSGPPSGPYEQYF,TGCGCCAGCAGCGGGCCGCCCAGCGGGCCCTACGAGCAGTACTTC,NA,TRBV5-1,NA,TRBJ2-7
CASSPSGTNTEAFF,TGCGCCAGCAGCCCCTCTGGCACGAACACTGAAGCTTTCTTT,NA,TRBV5-1,NA,TRBJ1-1
CASSASSYEQYF,TGTGCCAGCTCAGCTAGCAGCTACGAGCAGTACTTC,NA,TRBV2,NA,TRBJ2-7
CASSWDRGAGETQYF,TGTGCCAGCAGCTGGGACAGGGGGGCGGGAGAGACCCAGTACTTC,NA,TRBV5-4,TRBD1,TRBJ2-5
CASSVGQYNEQFF,TGTGCCAGCAGCGTGGGACAGTACAATGAGCAGTTCTTC,NA,TRBV7-9,TRBD1,TRBJ2-1
CASSRYEQYF,TGTGCCAGCAGTCGGTACGAGCAGTACTTC,few,TRBV28,NA,TRBJ2-7
CASRRLNGYEQYF,TGTGCCAGCAGACGGTTGAATGGCTACGAGCAGTACTTC,NA,TRBV6-6,NA,TRBJ2-7
CASSTAAGPENEQFF,TGCGCCAGCAGCACCGCAGCGGGTCCGGAAAATGAGCAGTTCTTC,NA,TRBV5-1,NA,TRBJ2-1